A selection of T cell receptor beta chains follows, all from one sample in a study of T cell responses to AZD1222 COVID-19 vaccine. Profiling relied on immunoSEQ multiplex PCR, and the TCRdb table lists in-frame clones only, not all of them. The sample has under 150,000 clones, 92% seen once. The sample here was peripheral blood, taken 28 days after the second AZD1222 dose. The receptor source for this set is an adult who received the AZD1222 COVID-19 vaccine. The CDR3 runs from the conserved cysteine through the conserved F or W. Fields, in order: V gene, J gene, D gene, clone size, CDR3 DNA, CDR3 protein. D genes are given only for firm matches. Size is omitted from some rows. Given values are once, few, many or a class for expanded clones.

TRBV9,TRBJ1-3,-,-,TGTGCCAGCAGCTCCCGGACAGATTCCTTCTCTGGAAACACCATATATTTT,CASSSRTDSFSGNTIYF
TRBV4-3,TRBJ1-3,-,-,TGCGCCAGCAGCCAAGACAGGGAGGGAAACACCATATATTTT,CASSQDREGNTIYF
TRBV11-2,TRBJ1-2,-,-,TGTGCCAGCAGCTCTGGGACCTCGGCGAGGTATGGCTACACCTTC,CASSSGTSARYGYTF
TRBV18,TRBJ1-6,TRBD1,-,TGTGCCAGCTCAGGGGACAGAAATTCACCCCTCCACTTT,CASSGDRNSPLHF
TRBV19,TRBJ1-2,-,-,TGTGCCAGTAGTATAGATCGGGACCCTTACTATGGCTACACCTTC,CASSIDRDPYYGYTF
TRBV11-2,TRBJ1-1,TRBD1,-,TGTGCCAGCAGCCATCTCCGGGACAGTGGGGCTTTCTTT,CASSHLRDSGAFF
TRBV6-1,TRBJ2-3,-,once,TGTGCCAGCAGTGAAGCGGTGGCAGCTAGCACAGATACGCAGTATTTT,CASSEAVAASTDTQYF
TRBV6-5,TRBJ1-5,-,once,TGTGCCAGCACCTCGGGCGATCAGCCCCAGCATTTT,CASTSGDQPQHF
TRBV19,TRBJ1-5,-,-,TGTGCCAGTAGTCCAGGGTTTAGCAATCAGCCCCAGCATTTT,CASSPGFSNQPQHF
TRBV19,TRBJ2-1,TRBD1,-,TGTGCCAGTAGTTCCGGGACAGGTCTCGGTTTTTATGAGCAGTTCTTC,CASSSGTGLGFYEQFF
TRBV10-3,TRBJ1-6,-,-,TGTGCCATCAGTGAGTCGTCGGGGGCGGGAAATTCACCCCTCCACTTT,CAISESSGAGNSPLHF
TRBV6-5,TRBJ1-3,-,-,TGTGCCAGCAGTTACAAAGCGTCTGGAAACACCATATATTTT,CASSYKASGNTIYF
TRBV27,TRBJ2-2,-,-,TGTGCCAGCAGTTTAGGGCAAGGGGTCCTCACCGGGGAGCTGTTTTTT,CASSLGQGVLTGELFF
TRBV5-6,TRBJ1-1,-,-,TGTGCCAGCAGCTTGGAGAGGGGCCGAGCTTTCTTT,CASSLERGRAFF
TRBV6-5,TRBJ1-1,-,-,TGTGCCAGCAGTCCCGGGGAAAGGAACACTGAAGCTTTCTTT,CASSPGERNTEAFF
TRBV3-1/TRBV3-2,TRBJ2-1,-,-,TGTGCCAGCAGCCAAGAGGGGACACCTGAACAGTTCTTC,CASSQEGTPEQFF
TRBV28,TRBJ1-1,-,-,TGTGCCAGCAGCCCCCGGGCAGGGGCGAACACTGAAGCTTTCTTT,CASSPRAGANTEAFF
TRBV7-2,TRBJ1-2,-,-,TGTGCCAGCAGCTGGGGACGGGAGGGAGGCTACACCTTC,CASSWGREGGYTF
TRBV18,TRBJ2-5,-,few,TGTGCCAGCTCACTACGACGGGTTGGAGAGACCCAGTACTTC,CASSLRRVGETQYF
TRBV10-3,TRBJ1-6,-,once,TGTGCCATCAGTGTGGGTATTGTGAATTCACCCCTCCACTTT,CAISVGIVNSPLHF
TRBV19,TRBJ1-2,TRBD1,-,TGTGCCAGTATCTCTGGAGGATTTGGAGGGGGCGATCTGGGTGGCTACACCTTC,CASISGGFGGGDLGGYTF
TRBV28,TRBJ1-1,-,-,TGTGCCAGCAGATCTCTCCGGGACACTGAAGCTTTCTTT,CASRSLRDTEAFF
TRBV7-6,TRBJ1-1,-,-,TGTGCCAGCAGCGGTAGACAGTCCCGGGGCACTGAAGCTTTCTTT,CASSGRQSRGTEAFF
TRBV2,TRBJ2-1,-,-,TGTGCCAGCAGTGAGCGGACGGTGAGCTCCTACAATGAGCAGTTCTTC,CASSERTVSSYNEQFF
TRBV29-1,TRBJ1-1,-,-,TGCAGCGTTGAACGGACAGTGAACACTGAAGCTTTCTTT,CSVERTVNTEAFF
TRBV3-1/TRBV3-2,TRBJ1-5,-,-,TGTGCCAGCAGCCGAGACGACAATCAGCCCCAGCATTTT,CASSRDDNQPQHF
TRBV7-9,TRBJ1-2,-,-,TGTGCCAGCAGCTTAGCGCGGGTAGGGGGCTACACCTTC,CASSLARVGGYTF
TRBV5-1,TRBJ2-7,TRBD1,-,TGCGCCAGCAGCTTGGAGACAGGGGACTACGAGCAGTACTTC,CASSLETGDYEQYF
TRBV24-1,TRBJ1-2,-,-,TGTGCCACCAGTGAATCCGGGTCGAGTGGGGATGGCTACACCTTC,CATSESGSSGDGYTF
TRBV5-3,TRBJ1-5,TRBD1,-,TGTGCCAGAAGCTCAGGACAGGTCAATCAGCCCCAGCATTTT,CARSSGQVNQPQHF
TRBV27,TRBJ2-5,-,-,TGTGCCAGCAGTTCCCAGTACCAAGAGACCCAGTACTTC,CASSSQYQETQYF
TRBV6-6,TRBJ1-2,TRBD1,-,TGTGCCAGCAGTAACACAGGGGGTGCTAACTATGGCTACACCTTC,CASSNTGGANYGYTF
TRBV5-4,TRBJ2-5,TRBD1,-,TGTGCCAGCAGCTTGGGGGGACAGGGGAGGTTCGAAGAGACCCAGTACTTC,CASSLGGQGRFEETQYF
TRBV9,TRBJ1-1,-,-,TGTGCCAGCAGCGTATCTTCGGTCACTGAAGCTTTCTTT,CASSVSSVTEAFF
TRBV7-8,TRBJ2-2,TRBD2,-,TGTGCCAGCAGCCACTTCGGGGCTGGGGGTCGGGGGGCGAACACCGGGGAGCTGTTTTTT,CASSHFGAGGRGANTGELFF
TRBV12-3/TRBV12-4,TRBJ1-2,-,-,TGTGCCAGCAGTTTCGCAAAGAACTATGGCTACACCTTC,CASSFAKNYGYTF
TRBV14,TRBJ2-5,TRBD2,-,TGTGCCAGCAGCCAACTAGGGACTAGCGGGAGAGAGACCCAGTACTTC,CASSQLGTSGRETQYF
TRBV7-2,TRBJ2-1,TRBD2,-,TGTGCCAGCAGCCCATATAGCGGGAGTGGGTACAATGAGCAGTTCTTC,CASSPYSGSGYNEQFF
TRBV2,TRBJ1-1,-,-,TGTGCCAGCAGTGAGTGGAGGACTGAAGCTTTCTTT,CASSEWRTEAFF
TRBV19,TRBJ1-2,-,once,TGTGCCAGTAGTAAATCCGGGACCGAACGTGGCTACACCTTC,CASSKSGTERGYTF
TRBV18,TRBJ1-2,TRBD1,-,TGTGCCAGCTCACCTTCGGACAGGGGCCATTATGGCTACACCTTC,CASSPSDRGHYGYTF
TRBV6-5,TRBJ2-7,TRBD1,once,TGTGCCAGCAGTTACTCCTTACTGACAGGGTCCCACGAGCAGTACTTC,CASSYSLLTGSHEQYF
TRBV5-5,TRBJ1-4,TRBD1,-,TGTGCCAGCAGCTTGACGGGACAGCGCTCGGCTAATGAAAAACTGTTTTTT,CASSLTGQRSANEKLFF
TRBV30,TRBJ1-6,-,-,TGTGCCTGGAGCCCCATGGGAGGGGCGGTCAATTCACCCCTCCACTTT,CAWSPMGGAVNSPLHF
TRBV12-3/TRBV12-4,TRBJ2-5,-,-,TGTGCCAGCAGGCACCAAGAGACCCAGTACTTC,CASRHQETQYF
TRBV4-2,TRBJ2-4,-,-,TGTGCCAGCAGCCTATCGCTGCAGCTGGACGGACTAGCCAAAAACATTCAGTACTTC,CASSLSLQLDGLAKNIQYF
TRBV6-2/TRBV6-3,TRBJ1-3,TRBD1,-,TGTGCCAGCAGTTTTACAGGGGACTCTGGAAACACCATATATTTT,CASSFTGDSGNTIYF
TRBV7-2,TRBJ2-1,-,-,TGTGCCAGCAGCTGGAGTATAGTAAGGGAGCAGTTCTTC,CASSWSIVREQFF
TRBV3-1/TRBV3-2,TRBJ2-7,-,-,TGTGCCAGCAGCCAAGAAGGAAGGGGAGTCTCCTACGAGCAGTACTTC,CASSQEGRGVSYEQYF
TRBV3-1/TRBV3-2,TRBJ2-1,TRBD1,-,TGTGCCAGCAGCCTGTCCGGGACAGGGGTATTCGATGAGCAGTTCTTC,CASSLSGTGVFDEQFF
TRBV10-3,TRBJ1-2,TRBD1,-,TGTGCCATCAGAAAACAGGGGGCGCAACCATATGGCTACACCTTC,CAIRKQGAQPYGYTF
TRBV4-1,TRBJ1-4,-,once,TGCGCCAGCAGCCAAGTCGGGGTCTTAGAAAAACTGTTTTTT,CASSQVGVLEKLFF
TRBV5-6,TRBJ1-2,-,-,TGTGCCAGCAGCTTGGCCTTGGGGGAGGCCTATGGCTACACCTTC,CASSLALGEAYGYTF
TRBV5-4,TRBJ1-1,-,-,TGTGCCAGCAGCTTGGCCACGGGGTTCCTCGGGCCCACTGAAGCTTTCTTT,CASSLATGFLGPTEAFF